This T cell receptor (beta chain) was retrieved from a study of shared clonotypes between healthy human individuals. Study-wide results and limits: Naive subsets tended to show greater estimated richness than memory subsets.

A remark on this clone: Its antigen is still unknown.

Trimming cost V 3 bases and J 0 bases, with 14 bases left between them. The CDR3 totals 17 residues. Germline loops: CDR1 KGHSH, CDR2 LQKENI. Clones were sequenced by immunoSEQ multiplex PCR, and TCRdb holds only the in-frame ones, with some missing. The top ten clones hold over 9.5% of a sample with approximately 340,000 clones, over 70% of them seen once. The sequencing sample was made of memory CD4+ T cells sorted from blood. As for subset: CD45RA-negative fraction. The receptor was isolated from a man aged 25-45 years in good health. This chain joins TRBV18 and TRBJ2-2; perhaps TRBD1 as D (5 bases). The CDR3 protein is CASSPDRNRANTGELFF. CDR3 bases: TGTGCCAGCTCACCCGACAGAAACCGCGCGAACACCGGGGAGCTGTTTTTT. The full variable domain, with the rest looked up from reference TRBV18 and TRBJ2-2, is NAGVMQNPRHLVRRRGQEARLRCSPMKGHSHVYWYRQLPEEGLKFMVYLQKENIIDESGMPKERFSAEFPKEGPSILRIQQVVRGDSAAYFCASSPDRNRANTGELFFGEGSRLTVL.